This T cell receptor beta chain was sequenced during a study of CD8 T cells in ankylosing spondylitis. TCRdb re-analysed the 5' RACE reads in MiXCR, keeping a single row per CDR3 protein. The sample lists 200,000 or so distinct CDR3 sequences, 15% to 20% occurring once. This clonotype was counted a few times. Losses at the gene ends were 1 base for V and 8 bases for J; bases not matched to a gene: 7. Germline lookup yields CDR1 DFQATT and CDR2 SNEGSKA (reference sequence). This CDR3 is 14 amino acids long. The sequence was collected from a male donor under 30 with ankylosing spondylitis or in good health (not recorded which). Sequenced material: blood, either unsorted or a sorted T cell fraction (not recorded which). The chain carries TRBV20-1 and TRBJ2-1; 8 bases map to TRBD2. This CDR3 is CSARVSGRDDEQFF. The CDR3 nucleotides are TGCAGTGCTAGAGTAAGCGGGAGAGACGATGAGCAGTTCTTC.